The 10 T cell receptor beta chains in this list originate from one sample, sequenced in a study of response to subunit inactivated influenza vaccine. TCRdb re-derived calls from the RT-PCR reads in MiXCR, one entry per CDR3 protein. The sample consists of about 500,000 distinct CDR3 sequences, about 15% of them appearing once. The material was CD4+ T cells sorted from PBMCs, obtained about 23 months after vaccination. The receptors stem from a man between 45 and 75 years old who received an inactivated influenza vaccine.

In this sample, this clonotype turned up a few times. The chain's CDR3 is CASSASALSDTQYF. As DNA, the CDR3 is TGTGCCAGCAGCGCCTCGGCCTTGTCGGATACGCAGTATTTT. The J gene is TRBJ2-3, the V gene TRBV9; D gene unclear. The V end lost 3 bases, the J end lost 6 bases, and 14 bases lay between the germline ends. The CDR3 length is 14 residues. Germline-derived CDR1 and CDR2 are SGDLS and YYNGEE. Complete variable domain (other parts from reference TRBV9 and TRBJ2-3): DSGVTQTPKHLITATGQRVTLRCSPRSGDLSVYWYQQSLDQGLQFLIQYYNGEERAKGNILERFSAQQFPDLHSELNLSSLELGDSALYFCASSASALSDTQYFGPGTRLTVL.

The chain uses TRBV4-2 and TRBJ1-6; TRBD1 might be the D (6 bases). The CDR3 runs to 13 residues. Germline V gene data show CDR1 as LGHNA and CDR2 as YNFKEQ. The V gene lost 0 bases and the J gene lost 11 bases, with 8 bases spanning the gap. The CDR3 spells CASSQEQGPPLHF. The CDR3 DNA follows: TGTGCCAGCAGCCAAGAGCAGGGGCCACCCCTCCACTTT.

This clonotype was detected a few times. This chain connects TRBV20-1 to TRBJ2-5; D tentatively reads TRBD1 or TRBD2 (6 bases each). From germline, CDR1 is DFQATT and CDR2 SNEGSKA (reference sequence). The CDR3 runs to 14 residues. Trimming removed 1 base from V and 5 bases from J, with 14 bases in between. CDR3 nucleotide sequence: TGCAGTGCTAGAGTTCCGGGGGCAGTGGAGACCCAGTACTTC. Translated, it gives CSARVPGAVETQYF.

The rearrangement joins TRBV10-3 to TRBJ1-3; possibly TRBD1 for D (5 bases). Trimming removed 2 bases from V and 2 bases from J, with 10 bases in between. Germline-derived CDR1 and CDR2 are ENHRY and SYGVKD. The CDR3 length is 15 residues. The CDR3 bases are TGTGCCATCAGTGAGGGGGGTTATGCTGGAAACACCATATATTTT. Encoded protein: CAISEGGYAGNTIYF.

This clonotype was counted at least ten times. The rearrangement links TRBV12-3 or TRBV12-4 to TRBJ2-1; maybe TRBD1 (5 bases). This CDR3 has 14 residues. With 6 bases removed from V and 4 bases from J, the gap between germline ends came to 13 bases. CDR3 DNA sequence: TGTGCCAGCAGCCCTGGGGCCCATTACAATGAGCAGTTCTTC. Its translation: CASSPGAHYNEQFF.

The gene calls are TRBV29-1 and TRBJ1-1; 7 bases align to TRBD1. Unmatched junction bases numbered 4, after V lost 1 base and J lost 8 bases. Germline CDR1 and CDR2: SQVTM and ANQGSEA. This CDR3 comprises 12 residues. The CDR3 nucleotides are TGCAGCGTTGAAGGCAGGGGGAGGGAAGCTTTCTTT. Translated: CSVEGRGREAFF.

This chain connects TRBV10-3 to TRBJ2-3, with unresolved D. CDR3 length equals 12 residues. The V gene lost 11 bases and the J gene lost 0 bases, with 9 bases spanning the gap. In germline, CDR1 is ENHRY, CDR2 SYGVKD. The CDR3 sequence: CAAATSTDTQYF. The CDR3 DNA reads as TGTGCCGCTGCTACTAGCACAGATACGCAGTATTTT.

The chain links TRBV5-1 to TRBJ2-7; 8 nucleotides match TRBD1. The germline V gene encodes CDR1 SGHRS and CDR2 YFSETQ. The V gene end was trimmed by 1 base and the J gene end by 4 bases; junction bases not matched to a gene: 7. This CDR3 spans 15 amino acids. The CDR3 loop reads CASSLTTGVLYEQYF. CDR3 sequence (DNA): TGCGCCAGCAGCTTGACGACAGGGGTACTTTACGAGCAGTACTTC.

This clonotype was picked up a small number of times. The chain links TRBV20-1 to TRBJ2-5; tentative D call: TRBD2 (6 bases). CDR3 size: 15 residues. V lost 0 bases, J lost 5 bases, and 16 bases lay in between. In germline, CDR1 is DFQATT, CDR2 SNEGSKA (reference sequence). In DNA form, the CDR3 reads TGCAGTGCTAGAGATCGTTTGGGGGGTCACGAGACCCAGTACTTC. Translated: CSARDRLGGHETQYF.

Only a few counts were recorded for this clonotype. The chain links TRBV12-3 or TRBV12-4 to TRBJ1-6; maybe TRBD1 (6 bases). Trimming pared 5 bases from V and 9 bases from J, leaving 23 bases between. There are 17 residues in the CDR3. The CDR3 DNA sequence: TGTGCCAGCAGTCCGCCGGGGACATTCACCAGGGGTTCACCCCTCCACTTT. Translated: CASSPPGTFTRGSPLHF.